The 14 T cell receptor beta chains below were found in one sample sequenced in a study of cytomegalovirus exposure and HLA in healthy donors. This PCR relied on a set of 60 Vbeta primers and 13 Jbeta primers. This table comes from immunoSEQ multiplex PCR, and its TCRdb copy is limited to in-frame clones, with some not included. The repertoire consists of around 170,000 clones, with more than 60% occurring once and the leading ten covering around 3.1%. Sequencing was done on a sample of PBMCs. These receptors were obtained from a woman aged 45-65 years in good health and CMV-seropositive.

This chain uses TRBV4-3 with TRBJ1-5; TRBD1 matches at 7 bases. J lost 7 bases, V lost 3 bases, and 6 bases had no gene match. CDR1 is LGHNA, CDR2 YSLEER, per germline. CDR3 length: 14 amino acids. The CDR3 bases are TGCGCCAGCAGCCAGCGACAGGGTGACCAGCCCCAGCATTTT. As protein: CASSQRQGDQPQHF.

The chain uses TRBV7-3 and TRBJ2-7; 8 nucleotides line up with TRBD1. The germline gives CDR1 SGHTA, CDR2 FQGTGA. The ends lost 5 bases at V and 3 bases at J; junction bases unmatched: 3. CDR3 length: 13 residues. Here the CDR3 DNA reads TGTGCCAGCAGCCGGGACAGGAACTACGAGCAGTACTTC. Translating gives CASSRDRNYEQYF.

This clone came up once. The chain carries TRBV28 and TRBJ1-3, with a tentative D call TRBD1 (6 bases). Germline V gene sequence: CDR1 MDHEN, CDR2 SYDVKM. The CDR3 has 16 residues. Trimming removed 4 bases from V and 0 bases from J, with 13 bases in between. The CDR3 sequence is CASSSQGEGSGNTIYF. CDR3 nucleotide sequence: TGTGCCAGCAGTTCACAGGGCGAGGGCTCTGGAAACACCATATATTTT.

This clone was seen more than once but under ten times. The V call is TRBV28, the J call TRBJ1-1; D remains ambiguous. Looked up from germline, CDR1 is MDHEN and CDR2 is SYDVKM. Trimming pared 1 base from V and 1 base from J, leaving 7 bases between. This CDR3 is 14 amino acids long. As DNA, the CDR3 is TGTGCCAGCAGTTTATACAGCTGGAACACTGAAGCTTTCTTT. It translates to CASSLYSWNTEAFF.

This chain joins TRBV10-3 and TRBJ2-1, with 10 bases that match TRBD2. The germline V gene has CDR1 ENHRY and CDR2 SYGVKD. V shed 0 bases, J shed 9 bases, and the junction held 8 bases outside the gene matches. This CDR3 contains 16 residues. DNA of the CDR3: TGTGCCATCAGTGAGTCGCCTAGCGGGAGCACCACTGAGCAGTTCTTC. Amino acids: CAISESPSGSTTEQFF.

This chain links TRBV7-2 with TRBJ2-5; no clear D gene. From germline, CDR1 is SGHTA and CDR2 FQGNSA. This CDR3 spans 13 amino acids. Trimming removed 1 base at V and 2 bases at J, with 5 bases between. The CDR3 here is CASSLGVQETQYF. CDR3 DNA: TGTGCCAGCAGCTTAGGTGTACAAGAGACCCAGTACTTC.

V and J are TRBV9 and TRBJ2-3; possible D gene TRBD2, 5 bases. The CDR3 sequence is 11 residues long. Germline CDR1 and CDR2: SGDLS and YYNGEE. V was trimmed by 0 bases and J by 12 bases, leaving 8 bases between them. This CDR3 reads CASSVVTSQYF. The DNA of the CDR3 is TGTGCCAGCAGCGTAGTTACTAGTCAGTATTTT.

To note about this clone: Additional DNA sequences in this sample encode the identical CDR3. The genes are TRBV30 and TRBJ2-7; 9 nucleotides match TRBD1. Germline values: CDR1 GTSNPN, CDR2 SVGIG (reference sequence). The CDR3 spans 14 residues. With 0 bases clipped from V and 1 base from J, the junction kept 1 base outside the gene matches. DNA of the CDR3: TGTGCCTGGAGTGTAGGGACAGGGTCCTACGAGCAGTACTTC. Its translation is CAWSVGTGSYEQYF.

The genes are TRBV21-1 and TRBJ2-1; whether TRBD2, the table's D call, matches the DNA was not checked. TRBV21-1 is a pseudogene segment. This CDR3 spans 18 amino acids. The CDR3 DNA sequence: TGTGCCAGCAGCAAGGGAAGCGGGGGCTTGTTGACCTACAATGAGCAGTTCTTC. Translating it yields CASSKGSGGLLTYNEQFF.

The CDR3 coding sequence is TGTGCCAGCTCACCATCGTCAGAAGACACTGAAGCTTTCTTT. Amino acid sequence: CASSPSSEDTEAFF. The rearrangement joins TRBV18 to TRBJ1-1, with D uncertain. This CDR3 has 14 amino acids. Trimming stripped 2 bases from V and 3 bases from J, with 10 bases between. Germline-derived CDR1 and CDR2 are KGHSH and LQKENI.

The chain carries TRBV7-8 and TRBJ2-5; possible D gene TRBD2, 6 bases. The CDR3 has 16 amino acids. V was trimmed by 5 bases and J by 1 base, leaving 17 bases between them. The germline V gene encodes CDR1 SGHVS and CDR2 FQNEAQ. The CDR3 here is CASSRRGAEFQETQYF. For the CDR3, the DNA is TGTGCCAGCAGCCGGCGGGGCGCGGAGTTCCAAGAGACCCAGTACTTC.

For this clone: An end of the junction differs from the germline gene, which may be a read error. The V gene is TRBV30, the J gene TRBJ2-6; the D gene is possibly TRBD1 (5 bases). The CDR3 totals 14 residues. The germline V gene encodes CDR1 GTSNPN and CDR2 SVGIG (reference sequence). For the CDR3, the DNA is TGTGCCTGGAGTGAGGTGGCTGGGGCCAACGGCCTGACTTTC. It is translated as CAWSEVAGANGLTF.

The chain is built from TRBV6-1 and TRBJ2-3, with D perhaps TRBD1 (6 bases). The germline gives CDR1 MNHNS, CDR2 SASEGT. The CDR3 is 15 residues long. V gave up 4 bases and J gave up 2 bases, with 13 bases separating them. The CDR3 spells CASSARTEATDTQYF. For the CDR3, the DNA is TGTGCCAGCAGTGCAAGGACAGAAGCCACAGATACGCAGTATTTT.

This rearrangement joins TRBV4-3 to TRBJ2-7; D uncertain. V lost 1 base and J 3 bases, leaving 13 bases between the germline ends. This CDR3 has 15 residues. Germline CDR1 reads LGHNA; CDR2 reads YSLEER. In DNA, the CDR3 is TGCGCCAGCAGCCAAGGCGTTTCTAGGATCTACGAGCAGTACTTC. It encodes CASSQGVSRIYEQYF.